This paragraph reports one T cell receptor beta chain. Its target is not known. This specimen comes from a study of cytomegalovirus exposure and HLA in healthy donors. Study observations and caveats: Data from an earlier analysis indicated that most TCR beta V segments were productive either about 87% or about 30% of the time.

Primers for the PCR totalled 60 Vbeta and 13 Jbeta. Profiling relied on immunoSEQ multiplex PCR, and the TCRdb table lists in-frame clones only, not all of them. Its table records about 200,000 clones. CDR1 LNHDA and CDR2 SQIVND come from the germline V gene (reference sequence). CDR3 size: 14 residues. The J segment lost 7 bases and the V segment lost 2 bases, leaving 8 bases of the junction unmatched. The gene calls are TRBV19 and TRBJ2-7; 7 bases are shared with TRBD1. Source material: PBMCs. This receptor was taken from a boy aged 5-17 years in good health and CMV-seronegative. Here the CDR3 DNA reads TGTGCCAGTAGTATAAGGGACAGCTGGGGGGAGCAGTACTTC. Amino acids: CASSIRDSWGEQYF.